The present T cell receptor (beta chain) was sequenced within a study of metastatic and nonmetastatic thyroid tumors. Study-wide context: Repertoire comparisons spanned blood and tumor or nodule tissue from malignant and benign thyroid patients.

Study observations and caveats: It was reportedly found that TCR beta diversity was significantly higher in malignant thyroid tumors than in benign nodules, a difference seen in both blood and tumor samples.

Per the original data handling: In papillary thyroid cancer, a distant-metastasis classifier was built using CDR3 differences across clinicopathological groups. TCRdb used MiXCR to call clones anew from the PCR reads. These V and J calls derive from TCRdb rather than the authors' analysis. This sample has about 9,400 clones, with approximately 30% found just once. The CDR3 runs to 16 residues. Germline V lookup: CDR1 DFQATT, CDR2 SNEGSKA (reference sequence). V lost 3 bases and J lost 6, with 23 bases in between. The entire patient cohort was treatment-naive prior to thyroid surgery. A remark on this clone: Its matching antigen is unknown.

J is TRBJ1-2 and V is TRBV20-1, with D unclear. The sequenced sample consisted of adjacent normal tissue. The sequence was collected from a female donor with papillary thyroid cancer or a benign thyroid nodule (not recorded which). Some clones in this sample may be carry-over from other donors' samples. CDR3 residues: CSARSILEGIGNGYTF. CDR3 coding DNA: TGCAGTGCTAGGTCCATATTGGAGGGAATAGGAAATGGCTACACCTTC.